Shown below are 16 T cell receptor beta chains from a single sample sequenced in a study of PD-1 blockade in classical Hodgkin lymphoma. The protocol was immunoSEQ multiplex PCR, while the TCRdb copy is restricted to in-frame clones and leaves out a portion. Here the sample spans some 8,400 clones, roughly 80% being singletons. Described time point: cycle 4 day 1 (C4D1), after around six weeks of nivolumab. There was relapse after autologous stem cell transplantation in every patient, and there was variation in brentuximab vedotin exposure. The investigators isolated CD8+ T cells from thawed PBMCs using magnetic negative selection. This material consisted of CD8+ T cells from blood, taken before the fourth cycle of nivolumab. These receptors were obtained from a human donor with classical Hodgkin lymphoma.

This clone was observed a single time. The genes are TRBV7-9 and TRBJ2-6; 7 bases agree with TRBD1. The V gene's germline CDR1 is SEHNR and CDR2 FQNEAQ (reference sequence). V trimming: 5 bases; J trimming: 4 bases; junction bases outside the gene matches: 17. This CDR3 has 19 amino acids. Here the CDR3 reads CASSAPPGQTFTGANVLTF. The CDR3 DNA follows: TGTGCCAGCAGCGCTCCTCCGGGACAGACATTTACGGGGGCCAACGTCCTGACTTTC.

The chain joins TRBV5-6 to TRBJ2-7; no clear D. V dropped 0 bases and J dropped 6 bases, with 16 bases sitting between them. CDR3 size: 15 residues. Germline V gene lookup returns CDR1 SGHDT and CDR2 YYEEEE. CDR3 nucleotide sequence: TGTGCCAGCAGCTTGGGCCCTCTTGGCGGTTCCGAGCAGTACTTC. Translated, it gives CASSLGPLGGSEQYF.

This sequence joins TRBV7-2 and TRBJ2-3, with 12 bases aligning to TRBD2. The CDR3 spans 16 residues. Per the germline V gene, CDR1 is SGHTA and CDR2 is FQGNSA. The junction had 3 bases not matched to a gene; V was cut back by 3 bases and J by 2 bases. CDR3 sequence: CASSFRLAGVTDTQYF. The CDR3 DNA reads as TGTGCCAGCAGCTTCCGACTAGCGGGGGTCACAGATACGCAGTATTTT. Supplemented by reference TRBV7-2 and TRBJ2-3, the full variable domain reads GAGVSQSPSNKVTEKGKDVELRCDPISGHTALYWYRQSLGQGLEFLIYFQGNSAPDKSGLPSDRFSAERTGGSVSTLTIQRTQQEDSAVYLCASSFRLAGVTDTQYFGPGTRLTVL.

The chain is built from TRBV6-1 and TRBJ2-3; 9 nucleotides align to TRBD1. The CDR3 has 16 amino acids. Per the germline V gene, CDR1 is MNHNS and CDR2 is SASEGT. Trimming cost V 3 bases and J 4 bases; bases outside gene matches: 8. In DNA, the CDR3 is TGTGCCAGCAGTGACATACGGACAGGGGATCCAGATACGCAGTATTTT. As protein: CASSDIRTGDPDTQYF.

Within the sample, this clone is medium-sized. DNA of the CDR3: TGTGCCAGCAGTCTAGCGGGGGGGCGTGTCACCGGGGAGCTGTTTTTT. Encoded protein: CASSLAGGRVTGELFF. The chain has TRBV27 and TRBJ2-2; TRBD2 agrees at 12 bases. With 5 bases clipped from V and 4 bases from J, the junction kept 5 bases outside the gene matches. The CDR3 spans 16 residues. Per the germline V gene, CDR1 is MNHEY and CDR2 is SMNVEV (reference sequence).

The chain combines TRBV29-1 with TRBJ1-2, with D tentatively TRBD1 (5 bases). The length of the CDR3 is 13 residues. V was cut by 3 bases and J by 2 bases, with 10 bases left in between. CDR1 and CDR2 (germline): SQVTM, ANQGSEA. CDR3 DNA sequence: TGCAGCGTTGATGGGGGAGACAACTATGGCTACACCTTC. Protein: CSVDGGDNYGYTF.

V gene TRBV7-9 combines with J gene TRBJ2-7, with 9 nucleotides matching TRBD1. V trimming: 3 bases; J trimming: 1 base; junction bases outside the gene matches: 4. The CDR3 covers 15 residues. Germline values: CDR1 SEHNR, CDR2 FQNEAQ (reference sequence). The CDR3 bases are TGTGCCAGCAGCTTTACAGGGGGCGCTTCCTACGAGCAGTACTTC. It encodes CASSFTGGASYEQYF.

The chain joins TRBV28 to TRBJ2-5, with 12 bases that match TRBD2. This CDR3 contains 16 residues. The junction had 6 bases not matched to a gene; V was cut back by 3 bases and J by 4 bases. Germline CDR1 reads MDHEN; CDR2 reads SYDVKM. This CDR3 reads CASSLATSGGIETQYF. In nucleotides, the CDR3 is TGTGCCAGCAGTTTGGCGACTAGCGGGGGCATAGAGACCCAGTACTTC.

The rearrangement uses TRBV4-2 and TRBJ1-4, with 8 bases lining up with TRBD1. Trimming took 5 bases from V and 5 from J; bases not matched to a gene: 7. Germline V gene data show CDR1 as LGHNA and CDR2 as YNFKEQ. The CDR3 extends over 15 amino acids. CDR3 amino acids: CASSGPGDRNEKLFF. For the CDR3, the DNA is TGTGCCAGCAGCGGCCCCGGGGACAGGAATGAAAAACTGTTTTTT.

This chain links TRBV7-9 with TRBJ2-3, with D perhaps TRBD1 or TRBD2 (5 bases each). The V end was cut by 5 bases, the J end by 6 bases, with 15 bases between. Germline V lookup: CDR1 SEHNR, CDR2 FQNEAQ (reference sequence). The length of the CDR3 is 14 residues. The CDR3 loop is CASSPAGTFDTQYF. CDR3 sequence (DNA): TGTGCCAGCAGCCCGGCAGGGACCTTTGATACGCAGTATTTT.

The chain is built from TRBV6-6 and TRBJ2-7, with D perhaps matching TRBD1 or TRBD2 (5 bases each). CDR1 MNHNY and CDR2 SVGAGI come from the germline V gene (reference sequence). The V and J ends lost 7 bases and 1 base respectively, with 14 bases between them. This CDR3 is 14 amino acids long. The chain's CDR3 is CASTISGASYEQYF. CDR3 nucleotides: TGTGCCAGCACCATCTCCGGGGCTTCCTACGAGCAGTACTTC.

The chain is built from TRBV10-2 and TRBJ2-7, with D perhaps TRBD1 (7 bases). V lost 3 bases and J lost 4, with 13 bases in between. In germline, CDR1 is WSHSY, CDR2 SAAADI. The CDR3 length is 14 residues. The CDR3 sequence is CASSEGGGEYEQYF. The CDR3 bases are TGCGCCAGCAGTGAAGGAGGGGGCGAATACGAGCAGTACTTC.

The sample holds one count of this clone. The chain uses TRBV30 and TRBJ2-1; 11 nucleotides match TRBD1. Germline assignment: CDR1 GTSNPN and CDR2 SVGIG (reference sequence). J gave up 8 bases and V 3 bases, and 9 bases lay outside the gene matches. This CDR3 has 15 amino acids. This CDR3 is CAWSRGQGAVDEQFF. The CDR3, as DNA: TGTGCCTGGAGCCGCGGACAGGGGGCTGTGGATGAGCAGTTCTTC.

The CDR3 loop is CASGVRRSYEQYF. CDR3 DNA sequence: TGTGCCAGCGGGGTTCGGAGGTCCTACGAGCAGTACTTC. The chain has TRBV27 and TRBJ2-7, with D possibly matching TRBD2 (5 bases). The V gene's germline CDR1 is MNHEY and CDR2 SMNVEV (reference sequence). The V gene lost 8 bases and the J gene lost 1 base, with 12 bases spanning the gap. CDR3 size: 13 residues.

J is TRBJ1-2 and V is TRBV6-1; unclear D gene. Trimming removed 0 bases from V and 8 bases from J, with 7 bases in between. CDR1 and CDR2 from the germline V gene are MNHNS and SASEGT. The CDR3 runs 12 residues. CDR3 sequence: CASSEATVGYTF. Written as DNA, the CDR3 is TGTGCCAGCAGTGAAGCGACTGTCGGCTACACCTTC.

J is TRBJ2-3 and V is TRBV19; perhaps TRBD1 as D (6 bases). CDR3 length equals 13 residues. The V and J ends lost 9 bases and 2 bases respectively, with 12 bases between them. Germline assignment: CDR1 LNHDA and CDR2 SQIVND (reference sequence). CDR3 bases: TGTGCCAGCAAGACAGGACTCACAGATACGCAGTATTTT. Protein product: CASKTGLTDTQYF.